This TCR beta chain emerged from a study of Ad26.COV2.S vaccination and SARS-CoV-2 variants. The overall study: Enrollment placed the donor in the COV1001 Ad26.COV2.S trial arm.

Losses at the gene ends were 4 bases for V and 6 bases for J; bases not matched to a gene: 4. From germline, CDR1 is MDHEN and CDR2 SYDVKM. The CDR3 runs to 14 residues. Findings and caveats of the study: Vaccinated and placebo-treated recipients had similar non-spike TCR breadth.

This clone was found a few times. Its antigen is undetermined. The method was immunoSEQ multiplex PCR; TCRdb's version includes in-frame clones alone and lacks a portion of them. The data contain under 600,000 clones, 89% of them seen just once; the ten biggest clones take up roughly 1.7%. Treatment defined: 19 received Ad26.COV2.S at low or high dose, single or two shots; roughly 5 received placebo; per-sample allocation not given. Repertoires come from day 63 after the first vaccine or placebo injection. Aged 18-55 years, donor was enrolled in Boston in 2020. This receptor was taken from a person aged 18 to 65 who received the Ad26.COV2.S COVID-19 vaccine or a placebo. This chain joins TRBV28 and TRBJ2-3, with TRBD2 matching 10 bases. The specimen comprised peripheral blood, sampled in a trial of Ad26.COV2.S vaccine versus placebo. This chain's CDR3 is CASSSLAGVDTQYF. CDR3 DNA: TGTGCCAGCAGTTCTCTAGCGGGAGTCGATACGCAGTATTTT.